This T cell receptor (beta chain) stems from a study of shared clonotypes between healthy human individuals (dated by TCRdb to 2019 to 2021). Looking at the study overall: The cohort comprised a couple of women and a few men aged 18 to 49 years. Blood TCR repertoires of four to six healthy adults were deeply sequenced to estimate repertoire size and the extent of clonotype sharing between individuals. Per donor, leukapheresis produced somewhere between about 0.85 and 8.9 billion PBMCs. For each donor, three plates each were used for CD4 naive and CD4 memory, two plates were used for CD8 naive, and one plate was used for CD8 memory. To increase sequencing depth and limit assay-specific biases, TCR repertoire library preparation and sequencing were carried out by different laboratories using diverse techniques.

Healthy HIV-negative adults with no recently reported acute infections or vaccinations were included as donors. All donors were Caucasian adults living in Nashville, Tennessee, USA. CD4+ T cells were enriched through magnetic negative selection, after which naive cells were positively selected on CD45RA and the remaining negative fraction served as the memory subset. Blood was obtained by leukapheresis, after which PBMCs were separated by Ficoll-Histopaque density gradient centrifugation and cryopreserved in liquid nitrogen vapor phase. Analytical flow cytometry was used to check the purity and quantity of each magnetically sorted T cell population. From each sorted fraction, genomic DNA was isolated and quantified by UV absorbance on a Nanodrop 2000c. As regards this clone: The target of this receptor is not known. Base qualities are not at hand, and no much larger clone is one base apart.

Using the deep immunoSEQ assay, multiplex PCR amplified TCR CDR3 regions from genomic DNA. Genomic DNA extracted from each cell subset was distributed evenly over all wells of several immunoSEQ 96-well plates, and each plate served as one replicate. Each replicate PCR for sorted subsets received roughly 0.2 ug genomic DNA, equal to 28,000 or so T cell genomes. Purified libraries were measured with a Qubit 3.0 fluorometer, size-checked on a Bioanalyzer 2100, and measured again with the KAPA Library Quantification kit. Every immunoSEQ 96-well plate was sequenced on a dedicated single-read 150-cycle Illumina NextSeq 550 flow cell. The authors processed their data as follows. Because the immunoSEQ output held only junctional sequences and lacked quality scores, the filtering could not match the filtering applied to full-length reads. To assign V/J genes and CDR3, sequences were annotated using PyIR, a Python wrapper for IgBLAST v1.9, with IMGT germline references. Reads with weak V/J assignments (E-value above 1e-6), missing CDR3, stop codons, out-of-frame junctions, or ambiguous translated residues were removed. A V3J clonotype was defined by an identical inferred V gene, J gene, and CDR3 amino acid sequence. Percentage overlap between repertoires was calculated by dividing the number of shared unique clonotypes by the size of the smaller repertoire. Repertoire richness was assessed with RTK rarefaction, the Chao1 estimator, and Recon v2.1 estimates of unobserved clonotypes. For all TCRbeta clonotypes obtained by the gDNA method from a handful of donors, generation probabilities were computed with OLGA. Held by TCRdb, this immuneACCESS table contains in-frame sequences only and omits some clones. Under half of the omission traces to an unresolved V gene where checked; the cause of the rest is unknown. V and J calls and clone size follow that table, whereas D and trimming were derived from the DNA. For this sample the table gives around 700,000 clones, of which 72% were detected only once. The ten largest clones capture less than 2% of the sample.

General conclusions and limits of the study: Naive subsets generally had larger estimated clonotype richness than memory subsets. Sampling was restricted to blood, and TCR repertoires in tissues likely differ from the TCR repertoires found in blood. The small number of donors limited the genetic and exposure-history diversity represented. Compared with non-shared clonotypes, the clonotypes found in all four sorted-subset donors had higher generation probabilities. Based on pairwise subsampling, the degree of clonotype sharing among donors was expected to be affected by sequencing depth. Incomplete sequencing was indicated by rarefaction of sorted-subset datasets, despite the large sequencing depth. When a handful of donors were compared, the shared fraction of clonotypes was about 5% for naive CD4, approximately 3.3% for naive CD8, 2.3% for memory CD4, and around 0.37% for memory CD8.

Sequencing was carried out using memory CD4+ T cells sorted from blood. This specimen's cell subset or site label, per the study, means: CD45RA-negative fraction. The TCR originated in a woman between 25 and 40 years old in good health.

The sequence in DNA is TGTGCCAGCTCACCAGAACAAGGGGGCAGCACCGGGGAGCTGTTTTTT. It is translated as CASSPEQGGSTGELFF. The rearrangement joined TRBV18 to TRBJ2-2, and 7 bases in between align with TRBD1. The germline V gene sets CDR1 to KGHSH and CDR2 to LQKENI. Its CDR3 holds 16 amino acids, cysteine through phenylalanine. Solely the CDR3 DNA is kept, with 48 bases framed from the first base. Unmatched junction bases come to 7, with V trimmed by 2 bases and J by 4 bases.